This T cell receptor (beta chain) appears in the sequencing data of a study of OX40 agonist ivuxolimab in advanced cancers. At the level of the study: Age averaged 60 years (range roughly 23 to 85), and roughly 80% were male. Prior anti-PD-1, anti-PD-L1 or anti-CTLA-4 therapy did not bar entry, and about 40% had some. Study outcomes and limitations: People who partly responded at 0.1-3.0 mg/kg had some of the least clonal expansion seen.

On this clone: Its target is unknown.

Measured with immunoSEQ multiplex PCR; TCRdb has only the in-frame clones, and not every one. The profile shows about 130,000 clones, roughly 91% of them singletons. Germline trimming cut 0 bases from V and 4 bases from J; bases unmatched to any gene: 5. In germline, CDR1 is LGHNA, CDR2 YSLEER. The CDR3 totals 16 residues. This chain joins TRBV4-3 and TRBJ1-4; 7 nucleotides match TRBD1. This receptor was identified in an adult with an advanced solid tumor such as melanoma, head and neck, liver or kidney cancer. Sequenced material: CD4+ or CD8+ T cells sorted from blood, taken in a trial of the OX40 agonist ivuxolimab. The CDR3, as DNA: TGCGCCAGCAGCCAAGAGGCAGGGGGGTTTAATGAAAAACTGTTTTTT. Encoded protein: CASSQEAGGFNEKLFF.